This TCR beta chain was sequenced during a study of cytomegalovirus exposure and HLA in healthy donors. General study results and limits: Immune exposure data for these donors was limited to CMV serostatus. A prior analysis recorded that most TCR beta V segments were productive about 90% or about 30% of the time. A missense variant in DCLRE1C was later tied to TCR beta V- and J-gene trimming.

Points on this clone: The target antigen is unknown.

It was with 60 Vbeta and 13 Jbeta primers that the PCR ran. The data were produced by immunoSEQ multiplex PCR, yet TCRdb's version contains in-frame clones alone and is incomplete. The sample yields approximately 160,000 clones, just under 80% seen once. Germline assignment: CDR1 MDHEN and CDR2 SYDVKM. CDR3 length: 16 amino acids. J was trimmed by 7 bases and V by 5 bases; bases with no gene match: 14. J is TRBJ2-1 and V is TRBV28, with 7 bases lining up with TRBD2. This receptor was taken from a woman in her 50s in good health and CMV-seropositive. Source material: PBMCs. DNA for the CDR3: TGTGCCAGCAGTCCCCCTCCTAGCGGACGAAGGAATGAGCAGTTCTTC. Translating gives CASSPPPSGRRNEQFF. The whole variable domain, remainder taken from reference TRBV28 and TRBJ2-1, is DVKVTQSSRYLVKRTGEKVFLECVQDMDHENMFWYRQDPGLGLRLIYFSYDVKMKEKGDIPEGYSVSREKKERFSLILESASTNQTSMYLCASSPPPSGRRNEQFFGPGTRLTVL.